The 12 T cell receptor beta chains below all came from one sample that was sequenced in a study of CD8 T cells in Susac syndrome. It was with random hexamers that roughly 0.45 to 1 ug RNA was reverse transcribed. TCRdb re-derived calls from the immunoSEQ multiplex PCR reads in MiXCR, one entry per CDR3 protein. The sample contains around 18,000 distinct CDR3 sequences, approximately 95% of which appear only once. Input material: CD8+ T cells from PBMCs. The receptors shown here come from a human donor in good health.

The V and J genes are TRBV12-3 or TRBV12-4 and TRBJ2-3, with D unresolved. The V and J ends lost 3 bases and 3 bases respectively, with 10 bases between them. This CDR3 contains 14 residues. CDR3 bases: TGTGCCAGCAGTTTCGGGCTGGGGACAGATACGCAGTATTTT. Protein sequence: CASSFGLGTDTQYF.

The chain has TRBV7-9 and TRBJ2-1, with no clear D. V dropped 3 bases and J dropped 6 bases, with 6 bases sitting between them. There are 12 residues in the CDR3. Germline V gene sequence: CDR1 SEHNR, CDR2 FQNEAQ (reference sequence). The CDR3 coding sequence is TGTGCCAGCAGCTTCGACTCCAATGAGCAGTTCTTC. It translates to CASSFDSNEQFF.

V is TRBV24-1 and J is TRBJ1-5; D is unresolved. CDR3 length equals 15 residues. The V gene's germline CDR1 is KGHDR and CDR2 SFDVKD. The V end lost 2 bases, the J end lost 5 bases, and 12 bases lay between the germline ends. The CDR3 reads CATSDSAGKHQPQHF. In DNA form, the CDR3 reads TGTGCCACCAGTGATTCCGCCGGGAAACATCAGCCCCAGCATTTT.

This clonotype showed up just once. This chain connects TRBV12-3 or TRBV12-4 to TRBJ2-3; no clear D. The V end lost 8 bases, the J end lost 2 bases, and 14 bases lay between the germline ends. CDR3 length: 14 amino acids. CDR3 nucleotides: TGTGCCAGCGTTAAGGCGGCCTACACAGATACGCAGTATTTT. It encodes CASVKAAYTDTQYF.

The rearrangement links TRBV3-1 to TRBJ1-3; maybe TRBD1 (5 bases). CDR1 and CDR2 (germline): LGHDT, YNNKEL (reference sequence). The CDR3 length is 19 residues. Between the trimmed V and J ends, which lost 1 base and 0 bases, there was a span of 19 bases. CDR3 region: CASSQGSRGLGVSGNTIYF. In DNA, the CDR3 is TGTGCCAGCAGCCAAGGTTCCCGGGGGTTAGGGGTCTCTGGAAACACCATATATTTT.

The chain is built from TRBV20-1 and TRBJ2-7; D is undetermined. CDR3 length equals 11 residues. V lost 3 bases and J lost 4, with 7 bases in between. Germline values: CDR1 DFQATT, CDR2 SNEGSKA (reference sequence). The CDR3 DNA sequence: TGCAGTGCTAGCGTGGATTACGAGCAGTACTTC. Translating it yields CSASVDYEQYF.

The chain couples TRBV19 to TRBJ1-1; D is unclear. The V gene lost 3 bases and the J gene lost 2 bases, with 7 bases spanning the gap. The length of the CDR3 is 13 residues. Germline V gives CDR1 LNHDA, CDR2 SQIVND (reference sequence). DNA of the CDR3: TGTGCCAGTAGTATCACGCAAAACACTGAAGCTTTCTTT. It is translated as CASSITQNTEAFF.

This sequence joins TRBV6-5 and TRBJ1-1; 10 bases match TRBD1. CDR3 length: 15 residues. Trimming cost V 6 bases and J 1 base; bases outside gene matches: 5. Germline CDR1 is MNHEY and CDR2 is SVGAGI. CDR3 amino acids: CASRRQGAGNTEAFF. The CDR3 nucleotides are TGTGCCAGCAGAAGACAGGGGGCTGGGAACACTGAAGCTTTCTTT.

The CDR3 bases are TGTGCCAGCAGCTTGGTGTCAGGGTTCACAGATACGCAGTATTTT. This translates into CASSLVSGFTDTQYF. The J gene is TRBJ2-3, the V gene TRBV5-8; D perhaps matches TRBD1 (5 bases). The V end was cut by 0 bases, the J end by 2 bases, with 10 bases between. Germline V CDR1 and CDR2: SGHTS, YDEGEE. The CDR3 extends over 15 amino acids.

The CDR3 here is CASSLNGGDRLGETQYF. CDR3 nucleotides: TGTGCCAGCAGCTTAAACGGAGGGGACAGGCTCGGGGAGACCCAGTACTTC. The rearrangement uses TRBV7-3 and TRBJ2-5; 8 nucleotides agree with TRBD1. The germline CDR1 and CDR2 sequences are SGHTA and FQGTGA. The CDR3 runs to 17 residues. V shed 1 base and J 5 bases; nucleotides not matched to a gene: 12.

The genes are TRBV19 and TRBJ2-7, with 7 bases fitting TRBD2. The CDR3 runs to 16 residues. CDR1 and CDR2 (germline): LNHDA, SQIVND (reference sequence). V gave up 6 bases and J gave up 2 bases; unmatched junction bases: 13. The CDR3 sequence: CASSPATLAPTYEQYF. CDR3 in DNA: TGTGCCAGTAGCCCTGCCACACTAGCGCCCACCTACGAGCAGTACTTC.

The gene calls are TRBV24-1 and TRBJ2-3; D gene uncertain. The V end was cut by 1 base, the J end by 0 bases, with 10 bases between. The CDR3 is 16 amino acids. Looked up from germline, CDR1 is KGHDR and CDR2 is SFDVKD. CDR3 loop: CATSDLPTKSTDTQYF. Here the CDR3 DNA reads TGTGCCACCAGTGATTTACCGACGAAGAGCACAGATACGCAGTATTTT.